This T cell receptor (beta chain) is drawn from a study of beta chain features in type 1 diabetes. With regard to this clone: Its antigen remains unknown. Other DNA sequences from this sample encode an identical CDR3 as well.

Points from the study as a whole: Although PCR might favor shorter templates, it would do so equally in patients and controls. In every one of the four CD4+ subsets, TCRB CDR3s were moderately but significantly shorter in Type 1 diabetes patients. The question of HLA type influencing TCRB rearrangement was one that remained unresolved here.

This CDR3 region has 17 residues. Germline values: CDR1 GTSNPN, CDR2 SVGIG (reference sequence). V trimming: 0 bases; J trimming: 1 base; junction bases outside the gene matches: 6. The isolated RNA, all of it, was reverse transcribed, so expressed TCRB transcripts were what got sequenced. Clones were sequenced by immunoSEQ multiplex PCR, and TCRdb holds only the in-frame ones, with some missing. The repertoire holds roughly 150,000 clones, with roughly 65% as singletons. Via CD45RO/CCR7/CD25/CD127/CD95/CD27, cells of the CD4+ naive, central memory, regulatory and stem cell-like memory subsets were sorted. All sorted populations exceeded 95% purity.

The rearrangement links TRBV30 to TRBJ2-5; 12 nucleotides align to TRBD2. The receptor's source is a man aged 25 to 40 with type 1 diabetes. The sequencing sample was made of naive CD4+ T cells from blood. The CDR3 spells CAWSVRRTSGAQETQYF. The CDR3 coding sequence is TGTGCCTGGAGTGTACGGAGGACTAGCGGGGCCCAAGAGACCCAGTACTTC.